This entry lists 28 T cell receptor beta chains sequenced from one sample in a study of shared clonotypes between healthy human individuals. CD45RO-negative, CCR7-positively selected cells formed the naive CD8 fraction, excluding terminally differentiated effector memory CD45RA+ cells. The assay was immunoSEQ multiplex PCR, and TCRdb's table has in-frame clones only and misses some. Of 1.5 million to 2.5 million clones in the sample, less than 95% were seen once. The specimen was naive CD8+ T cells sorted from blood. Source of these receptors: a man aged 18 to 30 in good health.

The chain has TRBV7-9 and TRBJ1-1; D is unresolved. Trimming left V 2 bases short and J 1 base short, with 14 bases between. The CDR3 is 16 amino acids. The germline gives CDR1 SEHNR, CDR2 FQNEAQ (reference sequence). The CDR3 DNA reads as TGTGCCAGCAGCTTAATAATGAAACCGAAGAACACTGAAGCTTTCTTT. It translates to CASSLIMKPKNTEAFF.

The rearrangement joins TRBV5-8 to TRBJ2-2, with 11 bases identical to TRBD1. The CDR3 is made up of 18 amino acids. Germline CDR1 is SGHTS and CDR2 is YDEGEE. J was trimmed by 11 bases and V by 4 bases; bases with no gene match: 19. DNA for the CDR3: TGTGCCAGCAGCCGAGGGCCGGGACAGGGGGATTGGAGCGTTGAGCTGTTTTTT. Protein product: CASSRGPGQGDWSVELFF.

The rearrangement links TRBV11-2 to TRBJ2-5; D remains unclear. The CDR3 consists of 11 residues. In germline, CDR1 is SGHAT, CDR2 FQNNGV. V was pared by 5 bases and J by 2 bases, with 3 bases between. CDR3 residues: CASSAQETQYF. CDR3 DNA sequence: TGTGCCAGCAGCGCGCAAGAGACCCAGTACTTC.

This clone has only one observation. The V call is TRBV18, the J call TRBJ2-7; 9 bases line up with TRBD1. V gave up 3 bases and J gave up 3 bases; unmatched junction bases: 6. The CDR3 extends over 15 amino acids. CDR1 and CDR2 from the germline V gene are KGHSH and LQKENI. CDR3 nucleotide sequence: TGTGCCAGCTCACCTCCGGGACAGGGTTTCTACGAGCAGTACTTC. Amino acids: CASSPPGQGFYEQYF.

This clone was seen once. The CDR3 spells CASSRVDRVTGELFF. The CDR3 DNA sequence: TGCGCCAGCAGTCGCGTGGACAGGGTGACCGGGGAGCTGTTTTTT. This rearrangement joins TRBV23-1 to TRBJ2-2; 8 bases are shared with TRBD1. TRBV23-1 is filed as an ORF, its function uncertain. The CDR3 sequence is 15 residues long. V shed 4 bases, J shed 5 bases, and the junction held 6 bases outside the gene matches.

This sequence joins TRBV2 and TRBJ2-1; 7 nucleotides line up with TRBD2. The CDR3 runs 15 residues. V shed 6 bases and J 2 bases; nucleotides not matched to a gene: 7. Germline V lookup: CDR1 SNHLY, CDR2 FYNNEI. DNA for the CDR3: TGTGCCAGCAGCCGTTGGGGGACTACCTACAATGAGCAGTTCTTC. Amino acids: CASSRWGTTYNEQFF.

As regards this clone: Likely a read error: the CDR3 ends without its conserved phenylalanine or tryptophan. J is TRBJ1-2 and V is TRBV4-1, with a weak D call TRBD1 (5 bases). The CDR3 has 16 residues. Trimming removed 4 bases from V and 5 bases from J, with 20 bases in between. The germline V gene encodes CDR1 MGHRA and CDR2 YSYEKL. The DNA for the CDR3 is TGCGCCAGCAGCCCAGTCACGCCAGGGCCACTTTATGGCTACACCTCC. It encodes CASSPVTPGPLYGYTS.

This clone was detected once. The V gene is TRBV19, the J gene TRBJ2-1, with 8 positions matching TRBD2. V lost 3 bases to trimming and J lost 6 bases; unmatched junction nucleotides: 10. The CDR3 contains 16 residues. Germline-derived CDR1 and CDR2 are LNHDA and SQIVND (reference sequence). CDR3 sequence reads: CASSIRWGLVPNEQFF. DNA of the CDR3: TGTGCCAGTAGTATCAGGTGGGGACTAGTTCCCAATGAGCAGTTCTTC.

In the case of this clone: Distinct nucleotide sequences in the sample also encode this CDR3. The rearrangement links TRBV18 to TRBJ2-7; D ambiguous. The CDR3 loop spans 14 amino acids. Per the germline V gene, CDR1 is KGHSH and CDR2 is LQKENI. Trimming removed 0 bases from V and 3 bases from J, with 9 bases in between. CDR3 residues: CASSPPERVYEQYF. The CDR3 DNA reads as TGTGCCAGCTCACCACCGGAGAGAGTCTACGAGCAGTACTTC.

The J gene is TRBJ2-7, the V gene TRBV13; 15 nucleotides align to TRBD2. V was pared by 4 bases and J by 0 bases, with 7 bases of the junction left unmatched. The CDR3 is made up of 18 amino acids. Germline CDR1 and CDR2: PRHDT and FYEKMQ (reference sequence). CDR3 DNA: TGTGCCAGCAGCTCGGGACTAGCGGGAGGCAGGAGCTCCTACGAGCAGTACTTC. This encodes CASSSGLAGGRSSYEQYF.

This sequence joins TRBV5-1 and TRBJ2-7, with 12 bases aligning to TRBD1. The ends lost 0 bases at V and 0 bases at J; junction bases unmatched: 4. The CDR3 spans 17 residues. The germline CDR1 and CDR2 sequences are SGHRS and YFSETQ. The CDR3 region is CASSLVGQGAYSYEQYF. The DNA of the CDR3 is TGCGCCAGCAGCTTGGTGGGACAGGGGGCCTACTCCTACGAGCAGTACTTC.

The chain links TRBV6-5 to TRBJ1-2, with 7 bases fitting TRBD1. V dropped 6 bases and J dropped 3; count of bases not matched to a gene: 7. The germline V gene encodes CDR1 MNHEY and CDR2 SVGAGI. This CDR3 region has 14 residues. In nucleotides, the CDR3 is TGTGCCAGCAGACTAAGACAGGGAGACTATGGCTACACCTTC. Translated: CASRLRQGDYGYTF.

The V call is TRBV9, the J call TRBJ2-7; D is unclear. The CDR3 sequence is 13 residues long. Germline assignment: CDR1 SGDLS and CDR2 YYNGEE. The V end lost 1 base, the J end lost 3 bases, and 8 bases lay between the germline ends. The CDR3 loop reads CASSVTDFYEQYF. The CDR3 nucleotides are TGTGCCAGCAGCGTAACGGATTTCTACGAGCAGTACTTC.

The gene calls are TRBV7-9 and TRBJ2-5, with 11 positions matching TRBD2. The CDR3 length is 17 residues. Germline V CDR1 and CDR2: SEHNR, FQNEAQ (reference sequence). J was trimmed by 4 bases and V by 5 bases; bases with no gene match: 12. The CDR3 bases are TGTGCCAGCAGCCCTCCTGCTAGCGGGGGGCAACGAGAGACCCAGTACTTC. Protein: CASSPPASGGQRETQYF.

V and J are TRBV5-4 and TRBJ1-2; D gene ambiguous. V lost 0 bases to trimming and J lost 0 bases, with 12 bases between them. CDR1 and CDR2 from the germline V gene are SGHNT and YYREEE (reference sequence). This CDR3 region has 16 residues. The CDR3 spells CASSLASSEANYGYTF. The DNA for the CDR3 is TGTGCCAGCAGCTTGGCCTCGTCGGAAGCTAACTATGGCTACACCTTC.

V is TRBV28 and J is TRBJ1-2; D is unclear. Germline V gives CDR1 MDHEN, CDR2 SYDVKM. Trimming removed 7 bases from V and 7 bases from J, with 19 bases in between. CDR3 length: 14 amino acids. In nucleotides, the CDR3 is TGTGCCAGCAATCCCCAGACTTCTAGTTTTGGCTACACCTTC. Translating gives CASNPQTSSFGYTF.

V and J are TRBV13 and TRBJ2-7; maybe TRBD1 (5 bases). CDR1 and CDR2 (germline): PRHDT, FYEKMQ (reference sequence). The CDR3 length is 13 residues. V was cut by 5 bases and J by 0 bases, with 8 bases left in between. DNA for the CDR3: TGTGCCAGCAGCCCGGACAACTCCTACGAGCAGTACTTC. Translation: CASSPDNSYEQYF.

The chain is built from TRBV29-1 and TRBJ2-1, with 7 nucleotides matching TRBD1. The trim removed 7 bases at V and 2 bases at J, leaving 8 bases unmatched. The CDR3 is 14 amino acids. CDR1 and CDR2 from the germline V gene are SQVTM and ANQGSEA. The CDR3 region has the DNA TGCAGCGCCACCCTTCAGGGGGCCTACAATGAGCAGTTCTTC. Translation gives CSATLQGAYNEQFF.

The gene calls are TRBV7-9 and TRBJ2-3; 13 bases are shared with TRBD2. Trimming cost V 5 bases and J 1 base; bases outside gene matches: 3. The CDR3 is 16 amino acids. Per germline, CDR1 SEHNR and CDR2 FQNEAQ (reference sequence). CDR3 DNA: TGTGCCAGCAGCGAAGGACTAGCGGGGGGCACAGATACGCAGTATTTT. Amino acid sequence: CASSEGLAGGTDTQYF.

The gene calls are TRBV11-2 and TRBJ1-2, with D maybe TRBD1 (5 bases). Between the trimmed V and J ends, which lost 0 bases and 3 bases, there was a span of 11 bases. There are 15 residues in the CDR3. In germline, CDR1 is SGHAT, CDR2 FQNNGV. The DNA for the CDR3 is TGTGCCAGCAGCTTAGATCCATCAGGGTACTATGGCTACACCTTC. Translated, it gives CASSLDPSGYYGYTF.

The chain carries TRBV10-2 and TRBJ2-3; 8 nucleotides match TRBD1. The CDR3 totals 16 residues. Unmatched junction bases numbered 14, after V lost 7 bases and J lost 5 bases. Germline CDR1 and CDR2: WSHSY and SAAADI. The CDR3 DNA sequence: TGCGCCAGCACGAATCCCGGGACAGGATTAGGAGATACGCAGTATTTT. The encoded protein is CASTNPGTGLGDTQYF.

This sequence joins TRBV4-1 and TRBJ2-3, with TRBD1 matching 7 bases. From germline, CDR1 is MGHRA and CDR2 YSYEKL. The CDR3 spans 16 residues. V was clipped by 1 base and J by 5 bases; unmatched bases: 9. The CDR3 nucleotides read TGCGCCAGCAGCCAAGGAGTCACAGGGGAGAAAGATACGCAGTATTTT. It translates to CASSQGVTGEKDTQYF.

CDR3 region: CASAGYLHEQYF. The CDR3 nucleotides read TGTGCCAGCGCAGGATATCTCCACGAGCAGTACTTC. The chain has TRBV28 and TRBJ2-7; unclear D gene. From germline, CDR1 is MDHEN and CDR2 SYDVKM. The CDR3 is 12 amino acids. V lost 8 bases and J lost 5, with 13 bases in between.

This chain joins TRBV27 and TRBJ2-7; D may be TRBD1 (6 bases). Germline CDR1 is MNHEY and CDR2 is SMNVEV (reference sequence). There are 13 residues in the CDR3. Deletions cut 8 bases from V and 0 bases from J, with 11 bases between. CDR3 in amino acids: CASGETGSYEQYF. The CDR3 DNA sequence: TGTGCCAGCGGTGAGACAGGCTCCTACGAGCAGTACTTC.

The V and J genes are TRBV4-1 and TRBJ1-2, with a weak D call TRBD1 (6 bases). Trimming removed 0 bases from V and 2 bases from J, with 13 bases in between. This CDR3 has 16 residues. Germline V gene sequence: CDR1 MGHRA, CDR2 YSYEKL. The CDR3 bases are TGCGCCAGCAGCCAAGAGTGGGGGGCAGGGAACTATGGCTACACCTTC. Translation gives CASSQEWGAGNYGYTF.

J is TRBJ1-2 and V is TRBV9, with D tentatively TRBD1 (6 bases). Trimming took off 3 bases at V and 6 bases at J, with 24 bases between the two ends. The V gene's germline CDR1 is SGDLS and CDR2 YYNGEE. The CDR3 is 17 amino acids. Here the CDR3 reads CASSDSSGHDPVDGYTF. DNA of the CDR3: TGTGCCAGCAGCGATTCGTCGGGACACGACCCGGTAGATGGCTACACCTTC.

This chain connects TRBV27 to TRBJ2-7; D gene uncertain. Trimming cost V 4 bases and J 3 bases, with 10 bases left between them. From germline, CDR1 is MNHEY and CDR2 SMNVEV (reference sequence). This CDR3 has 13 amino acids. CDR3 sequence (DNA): TGTGCCAGCAGTTATAAGGTGGGCTACGAGCAGTACTTC. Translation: CASSYKVGYEQYF.

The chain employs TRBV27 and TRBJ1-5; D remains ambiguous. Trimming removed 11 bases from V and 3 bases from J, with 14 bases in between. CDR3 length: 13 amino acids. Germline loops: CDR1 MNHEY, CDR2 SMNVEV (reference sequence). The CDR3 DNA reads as TGTGCCCTGCCGGGAATGGCCAATCAGCCCCAGCATTTT. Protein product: CALPGMANQPQHF.